This is a list of T cell receptor beta chains from one sample in a study of identical twins. A single record per CDR3 protein comes from TCRdb applying MiXCR to the 5' RACE reads. The sample has hundreds of thousands of distinct CDR3 sequences, around an eighth seen once; the top ten hold roughly 7%. These data were likewise used in another study, on yellow fever vaccine responses in identical twins.

The sequencing input was CD8+ T cells sorted from blood. These receptors originate from a woman younger than 30 in good health. Both conserved end residues are trimmed from each CDR3.

j_call: TRBJ1-6; v_call: TRBV28; cdr3_length: 13; cdr3_aa: ASSADFKGNSPLH
j_call: TRBJ1-5; v_call: TRBV14; cdr3_length: 14; cdr3_aa: ASSPAGTGSSQPQH
j_call: TRBJ1-2; v_call: TRBV15; cdr3_length: 11; cdr3_aa: ATSRGQGNGYT
j_call: TRBJ2-5; v_call: TRBV5-1; cdr3_length: 13; cdr3_aa: ASSLVAGSLETQY
j_call: TRBJ1-1; v_call: TRBV4-1; cdr3_length: 12; cdr3_aa: ASSGTGVYTEAF
j_call: TRBJ2-1; v_call: TRBV9; cdr3_length: 13; cdr3_aa: ASSVAGPSYNEQF
j_call: TRBJ2-3; v_call: TRBV27; cdr3_length: 10; cdr3_aa: ASSPGKDTQY
j_call: TRBJ2-5; v_call: TRBV2; cdr3_length: 13; cdr3_aa: ASSEWLGSPETQY
j_call: TRBJ2-7; v_call: TRBV5-5; cdr3_length: 12; cdr3_aa: ASSLALSSYEQY
j_call: TRBJ1-2; v_call: TRBV4-1; cdr3_length: 11; cdr3_aa: ASSGRGGYGYT
j_call: TRBJ2-7; v_call: TRBV11-1; cdr3_length: 11; cdr3_aa: ASSLLGSDSTS
j_call: TRBJ2-5; v_call: TRBV12-3/TRBV12-4; cdr3_length: 10; cdr3_aa: ASSWVLGTQY
j_call: TRBJ2-1; v_call: TRBV2; cdr3_length: 14; cdr3_aa: ASSELGGGSYNEQF
j_call: TRBJ2-3; v_call: TRBV20-1; cdr3_length: 12; cdr3_aa: SVTQTPGGDTQY
j_call: TRBJ2-1; v_call: TRBV28; cdr3_length: 14; cdr3_aa: ASRSAWEYQYNEQF
j_call: TRBJ2-1; v_call: TRBV5-1; cdr3_length: 18; cdr3_aa: ASRPGTGGVPPFLYNEQF
j_call: TRBJ2-5; v_call: TRBV5-1; cdr3_length: 15; cdr3_aa: ASSGTGGFTQLGDQY
j_call: TRBJ2-3; v_call: TRBV2; cdr3_length: 13; cdr3_aa: ASGLRWGTTDTQY
j_call: TRBJ2-1; v_call: TRBV12-3/TRBV12-4; cdr3_length: 12; cdr3_aa: ASSPSVRYNEQF
j_call: TRBJ2-1; v_call: TRBV9; cdr3_length: 10; cdr3_aa: ASSVTNNEQF
j_call: TRBJ2-1; v_call: TRBV25-1; cdr3_length: 15; cdr3_aa: ASSERGLSYSYNEQF
j_call: TRBJ1-6; v_call: TRBV12-3/TRBV12-4; cdr3_length: 15; cdr3_aa: ASRQADSNEVDSPLH
j_call: TRBJ1-6; v_call: TRBV5-6; cdr3_length: 14; cdr3_aa: ASSFDSSSYNSPLH
j_call: TRBJ1-2; v_call: TRBV15; cdr3_length: 11; cdr3_aa: ATSGDRDYGYT
j_call: TRBJ2-2; v_call: TRBV5-8; cdr3_length: 13; cdr3_aa: ASSLGGTDTGELF
j_call: TRBJ2-1; v_call: TRBV20-1; cdr3_length: 12; cdr3_aa: SAPLASSYNEQF
j_call: TRBJ1-2; v_call: TRBV20-1; cdr3_length: 10; cdr3_aa: SAIAGNYGYT
j_call: TRBJ2-5; v_call: TRBV24-1; cdr3_length: 12; cdr3_aa: ATSRTGGGETQY
j_call: TRBJ2-1; v_call: TRBV27; cdr3_length: 10; cdr3_aa: ASSLGVGEQF
j_call: TRBJ2-7; v_call: TRBV20-1; cdr3_length: 13; cdr3_aa: SARDQLAGTYEQY
j_call: TRBJ1-1; v_call: TRBV24-1; cdr3_length: 13; cdr3_aa: ATSDSTEMNTEAF
j_call: TRBJ1-1; v_call: TRBV28; cdr3_length: 14; cdr3_aa: ASSLYGERMNTEAF
j_call: TRBJ2-4; v_call: TRBV4-1; cdr3_length: 13; cdr3_aa: ASSQGWTVKNIQY
j_call: TRBJ2-1; v_call: TRBV28; cdr3_length: 11; cdr3_aa: ASSSSRRNEQF
j_call: TRBJ2-5; v_call: TRBV28; cdr3_length: 13; cdr3_aa: ASSLVDTIQETQY
j_call: TRBJ2-2; v_call: TRBV7-9; cdr3_length: 14; cdr3_aa: ASSGLGPPDTGELF
j_call: TRBJ1-2; v_call: TRBV20-1; cdr3_length: 12; cdr3_aa: SARVYGGNYGYT
j_call: TRBJ1-4; v_call: TRBV7-9; cdr3_length: 13; cdr3_aa: ASSVTLVIGEKLF
j_call: TRBJ2-3; v_call: TRBV4-2; cdr3_length: 16; cdr3_aa: ASSPASSGGAETDTQY
j_call: TRBJ2-1; v_call: TRBV4-1; cdr3_length: 13; cdr3_aa: ASSQELAAYNEQF
j_call: TRBJ1-1; v_call: TRBV12-3/TRBV12-4; cdr3_length: 11; cdr3_aa: ASSLGTGVEAF
j_call: TRBJ1-1; v_call: TRBV4-1; cdr3_length: 14; cdr3_aa: ASRPAGGRMNTEAF
j_call: TRBJ2-5; v_call: TRBV5-1; cdr3_length: 12; cdr3_aa: ASSLGLSEETQY
j_call: TRBJ2-1; v_call: TRBV29-1; cdr3_length: 14; cdr3_aa: SVEGTSGSAYNEQF
j_call: TRBJ2-7; v_call: TRBV15; cdr3_length: 11; cdr3_aa: ATSRDRVYEQY